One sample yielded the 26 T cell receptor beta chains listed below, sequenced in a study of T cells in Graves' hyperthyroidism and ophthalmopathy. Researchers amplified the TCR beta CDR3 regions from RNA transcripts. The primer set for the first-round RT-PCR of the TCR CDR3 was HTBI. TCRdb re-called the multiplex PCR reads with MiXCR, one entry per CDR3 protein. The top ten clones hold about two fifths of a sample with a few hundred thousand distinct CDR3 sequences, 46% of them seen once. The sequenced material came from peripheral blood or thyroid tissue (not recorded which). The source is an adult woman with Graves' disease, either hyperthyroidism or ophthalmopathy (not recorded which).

CDR3 sequence: CASSHRDSASVNTEAFF. CDR3 DNA: TGTGCCAGCAGCCACCGGGACAGTGCTAGTGTGAACACTGAAGCTTTCTTT. The chain joins TRBV7-9 to TRBJ1-1; the match to TRBD1 covers 7 bases. The CDR3 loop spans 17 amino acids. From germline, CDR1 is SEHNR and CDR2 FQNEAQ (reference sequence). J lost 0 bases, V lost 5 bases, and 12 bases had no gene match.

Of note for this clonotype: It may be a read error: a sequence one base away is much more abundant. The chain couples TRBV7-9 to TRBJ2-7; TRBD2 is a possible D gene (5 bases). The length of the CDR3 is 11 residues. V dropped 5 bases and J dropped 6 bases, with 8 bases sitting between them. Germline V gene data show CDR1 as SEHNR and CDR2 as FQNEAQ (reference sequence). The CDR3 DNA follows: TGTGCCAGCAGCCACCGGGGCGAGCAGTACTTC. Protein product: CASSHRGEQYF. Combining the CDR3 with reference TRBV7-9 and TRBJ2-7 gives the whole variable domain DTGVSQNPRHKITKRGQNVTFRCDPISEHNRLYWYRQTLGQGPEFLTYFQNEAQLEKSRLLSDRFSAERPKGSFSTLEIQRTEQGDSAMYLCASSHRGEQYFGPGTRLTVT.

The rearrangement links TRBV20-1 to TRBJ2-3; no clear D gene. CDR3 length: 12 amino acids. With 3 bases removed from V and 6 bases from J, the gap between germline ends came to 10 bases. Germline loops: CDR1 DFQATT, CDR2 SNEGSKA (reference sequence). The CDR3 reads CSASTSADTQYF. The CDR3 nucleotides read TGCAGTGCTAGTACCTCCGCGGATACGCAGTATTTT.

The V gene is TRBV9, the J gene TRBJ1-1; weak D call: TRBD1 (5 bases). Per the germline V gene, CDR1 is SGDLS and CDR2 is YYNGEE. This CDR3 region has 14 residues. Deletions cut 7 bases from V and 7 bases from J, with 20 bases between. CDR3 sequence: CASLAGGNTIEAFF. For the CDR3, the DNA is TGTGCCAGCTTAGCGGGGGGGAACACTATTGAAGCTTTCTTT. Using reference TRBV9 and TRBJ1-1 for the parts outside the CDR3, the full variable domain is DSGVTQTPKHLITATGQRVTLRCSPRSGDLSVYWYQQSLDQGLQFLIQYYNGEERAKGNILERFSAQQFPDLHSELNLSSLELGDSALYFCASLAGGNTIEAFFGQGTRLTVV.

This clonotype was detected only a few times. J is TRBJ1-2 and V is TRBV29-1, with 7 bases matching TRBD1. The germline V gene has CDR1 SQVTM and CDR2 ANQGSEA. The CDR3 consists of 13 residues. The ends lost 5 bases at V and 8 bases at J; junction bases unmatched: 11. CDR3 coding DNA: TGCAGCGTTCGGAGACAGGGAGGAAGGGGCTACACCTTC. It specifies CSVRRQGGRGYTF.

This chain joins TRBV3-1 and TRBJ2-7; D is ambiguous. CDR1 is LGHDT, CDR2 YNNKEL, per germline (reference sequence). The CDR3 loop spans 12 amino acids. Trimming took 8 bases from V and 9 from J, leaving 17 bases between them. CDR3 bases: TGTGCCAGCTCGCCAGGTGGGTTCGGGCAGTACTTC. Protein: CASSPGGFGQYF.

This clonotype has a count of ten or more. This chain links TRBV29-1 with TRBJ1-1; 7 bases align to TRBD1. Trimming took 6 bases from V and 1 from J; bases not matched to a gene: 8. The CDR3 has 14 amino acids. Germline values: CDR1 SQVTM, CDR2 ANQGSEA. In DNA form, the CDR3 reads TGCAGCGTCCTCCAGGGGGGTTGGAACACTGAAGCTTTCTTT. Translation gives CSVLQGGWNTEAFF.

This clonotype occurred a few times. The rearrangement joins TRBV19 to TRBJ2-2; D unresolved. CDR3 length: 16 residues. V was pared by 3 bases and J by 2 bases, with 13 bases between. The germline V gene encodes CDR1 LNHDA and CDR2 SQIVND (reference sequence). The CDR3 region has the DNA TGTGCCAGTAGTATGAACTCGATTAAAAACACCGGGGAGCTGTTTTTT. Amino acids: CASSMNSIKNTGELFF.

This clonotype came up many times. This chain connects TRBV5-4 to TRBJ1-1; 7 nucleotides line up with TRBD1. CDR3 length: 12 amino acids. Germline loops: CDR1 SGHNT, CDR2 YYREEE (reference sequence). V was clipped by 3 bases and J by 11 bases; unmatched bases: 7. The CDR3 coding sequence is TGTGCCAGCAGCTCGGAGACAGGGAGGGCTTTCTTT. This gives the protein CASSSETGRAFF.

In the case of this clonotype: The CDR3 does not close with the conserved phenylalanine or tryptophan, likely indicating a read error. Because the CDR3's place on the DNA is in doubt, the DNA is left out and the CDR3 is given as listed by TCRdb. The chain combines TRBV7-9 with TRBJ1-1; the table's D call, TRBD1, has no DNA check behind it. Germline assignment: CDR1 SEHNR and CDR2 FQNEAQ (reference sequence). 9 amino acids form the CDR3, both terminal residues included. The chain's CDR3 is CASSRHDRD.

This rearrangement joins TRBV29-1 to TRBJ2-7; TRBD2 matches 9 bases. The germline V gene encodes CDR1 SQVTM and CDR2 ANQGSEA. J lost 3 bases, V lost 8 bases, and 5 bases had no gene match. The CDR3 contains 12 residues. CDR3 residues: CSLISGSYEQYF. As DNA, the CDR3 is TGCAGCTTGATTAGCGGGAGCTACGAGCAGTACTTC.

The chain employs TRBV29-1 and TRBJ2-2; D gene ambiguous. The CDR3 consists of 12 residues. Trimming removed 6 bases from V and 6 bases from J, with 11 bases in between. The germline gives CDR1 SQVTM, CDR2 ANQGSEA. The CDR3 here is CSVQSWAGELFF. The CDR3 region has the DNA TGCAGCGTGCAAAGCTGGGCCGGGGAGCTGTTTTTT.

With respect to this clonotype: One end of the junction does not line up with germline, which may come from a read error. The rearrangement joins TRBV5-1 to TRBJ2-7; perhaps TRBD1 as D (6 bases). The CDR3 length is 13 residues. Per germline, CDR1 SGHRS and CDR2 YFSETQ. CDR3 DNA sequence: TGTGCCAGCAGCTCTCAGGGGCCTGTTCGGCAGTACTTC. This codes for CASSSQGPVRQYF.

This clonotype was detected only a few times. The CDR3 protein is CASSRQGSAEAFF. The CDR3 coding sequence is TGTGCCAGCAGTAGACAGGGTTCGGCTGAAGCTTTCTTT. The V gene is TRBV5-6, the J gene TRBJ1-1, with 7 bases lining up with TRBD1. There are 13 residues in the CDR3. The ends lost 5 bases at V and 6 bases at J; junction bases unmatched: 7. CDR1 is SGHDT and CDR2 is YYEEEE in the germline V gene.

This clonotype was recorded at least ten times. DNA for the CDR3: TGTGCCAGCAGCTTATCGGGACTAAACTACGAGCAGTACTTC. It specifies CASSLSGLNYEQYF. The rearrangement links TRBV7-6 to TRBJ2-7; 7 positions agree with TRBD2. Germline lookup yields CDR1 SGHVS and CDR2 FNYEAQ. The ends lost 2 bases at V and 3 bases at J; junction bases unmatched: 4. The CDR3 is 14 residues long.

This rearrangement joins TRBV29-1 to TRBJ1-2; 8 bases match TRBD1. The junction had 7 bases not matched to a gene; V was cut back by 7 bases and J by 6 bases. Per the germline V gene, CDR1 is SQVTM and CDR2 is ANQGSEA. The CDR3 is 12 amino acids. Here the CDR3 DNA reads TGCAGCGCTACGGACAGGGAGGATGGCTACACCTTC. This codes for CSATDREDGYTF. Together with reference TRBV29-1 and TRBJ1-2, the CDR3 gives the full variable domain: SAVISQKPSRDICQRGTSLTIQCQVDSQVTMMFWYRQQPGQSLTLIATANQGSEATYESGFVIDKFPISRPNLTFSTLTVSNMSPEDSSIYLCSATDREDGYTFGSGTRLTVV.

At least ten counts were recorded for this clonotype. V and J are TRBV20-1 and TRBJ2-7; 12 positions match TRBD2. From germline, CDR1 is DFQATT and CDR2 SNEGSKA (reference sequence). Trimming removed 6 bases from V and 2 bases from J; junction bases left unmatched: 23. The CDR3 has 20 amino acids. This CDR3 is CSARHEGNPRTSGTAYEQYF. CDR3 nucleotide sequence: TGCAGTGCACGACACGAGGGGAACCCCCGGACTAGCGGGACCGCCTACGAGCAGTACTTC.

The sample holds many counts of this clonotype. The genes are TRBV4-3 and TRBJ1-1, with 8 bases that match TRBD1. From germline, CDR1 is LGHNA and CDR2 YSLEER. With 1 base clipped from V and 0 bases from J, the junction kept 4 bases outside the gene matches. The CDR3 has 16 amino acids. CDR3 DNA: TGCGCCAGCAGCCAAGCAAACAGGGGGATGAACACTGAAGCTTTCTTT. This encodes CASSQANRGMNTEAFF.

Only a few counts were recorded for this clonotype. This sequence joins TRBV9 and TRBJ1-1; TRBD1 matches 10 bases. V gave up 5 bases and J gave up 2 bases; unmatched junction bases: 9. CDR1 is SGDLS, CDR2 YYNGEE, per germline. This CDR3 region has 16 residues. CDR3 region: CASSRYRTGGNTEAFF. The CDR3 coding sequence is TGTGCCAGCAGTCGATACCGGACAGGGGGTAACACTGAAGCTTTCTTT.

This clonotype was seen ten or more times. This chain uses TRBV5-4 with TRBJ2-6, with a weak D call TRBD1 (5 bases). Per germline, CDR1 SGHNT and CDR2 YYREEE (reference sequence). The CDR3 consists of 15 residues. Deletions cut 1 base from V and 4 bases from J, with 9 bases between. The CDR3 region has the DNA TGTGCCAGCAGCTTGTTCCAGGGCGGGGCCAACGTCCTGACTTTC. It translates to CASSLFQGGANVLTF.

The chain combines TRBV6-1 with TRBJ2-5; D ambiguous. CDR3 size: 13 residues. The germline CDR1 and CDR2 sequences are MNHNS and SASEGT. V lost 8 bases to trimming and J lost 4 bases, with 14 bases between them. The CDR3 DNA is TGTGCCAGCTACCATCCCATTTTAGAGACCCAGTACTTC. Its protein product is CASYHPILETQYF.

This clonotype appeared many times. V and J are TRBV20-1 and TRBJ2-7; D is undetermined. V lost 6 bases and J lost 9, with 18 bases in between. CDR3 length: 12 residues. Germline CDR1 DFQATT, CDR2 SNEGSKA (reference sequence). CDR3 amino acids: CSAQKGPPGQYF. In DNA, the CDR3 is TGCAGTGCCCAGAAGGGCCCCCCTGGGCAGTACTTC.

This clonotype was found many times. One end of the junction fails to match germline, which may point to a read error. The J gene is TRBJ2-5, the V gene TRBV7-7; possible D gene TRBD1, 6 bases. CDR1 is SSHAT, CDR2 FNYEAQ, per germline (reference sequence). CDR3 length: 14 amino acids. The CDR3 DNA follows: TGTGCTAGCAGCCCTACAGGGACCCAAGAGACCCAGTACTTC. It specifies CASSPTGTQETQYF.

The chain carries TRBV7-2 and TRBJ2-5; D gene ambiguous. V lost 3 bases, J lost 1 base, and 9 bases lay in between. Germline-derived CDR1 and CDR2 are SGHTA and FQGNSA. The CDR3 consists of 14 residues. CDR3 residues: CASSLAGIQETQYF. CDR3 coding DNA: TGTGCCAGCAGCTTGGCCGGAATCCAAGAGACCCAGTACTTC.

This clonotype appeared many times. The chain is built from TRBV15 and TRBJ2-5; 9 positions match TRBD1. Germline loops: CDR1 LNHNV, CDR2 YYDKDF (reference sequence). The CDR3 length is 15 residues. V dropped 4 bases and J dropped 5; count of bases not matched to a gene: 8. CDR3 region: CATSKWDRVGETQYF. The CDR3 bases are TGTGCCACCAGCAAATGGGACAGGGTGGGTGAGACCCAGTACTTC.

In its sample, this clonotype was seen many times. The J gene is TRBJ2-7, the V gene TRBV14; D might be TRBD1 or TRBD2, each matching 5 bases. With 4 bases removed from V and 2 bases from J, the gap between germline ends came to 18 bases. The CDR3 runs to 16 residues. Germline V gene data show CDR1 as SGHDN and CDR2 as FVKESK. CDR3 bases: TGTGCCAGCAGCCGGGACGGGACCCACCGAACCTACGAGCAGTACTTC. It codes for CASSRDGTHRTYEQYF.